The 30 T cell receptor beta chains below were found in one sample sequenced in a study of radiation and T cells in renal cell carcinoma. Time point of the sample: baseline pretreatment blood. Noted treatment: 15 Gy SBRT to primary tumor, nephrectomy 4 weeks later. Method: immunoSEQ multiplex PCR; TCRdb's copy keeps in-frame clones and lacks some. There are 70,000 to 95,000 clones in the sample; approximately 80% occur only once, and less than 7% lies in the top ten. The material was blood, obtained from a patient whose treatment included radiotherapy and nephrectomy. Receptor source: a man between 60 and 70 years old with renal cell carcinoma.

The V call is TRBV29-1, the J call TRBJ1-2, with TRBD1 matching over 8 bases. Germline CDR1 and CDR2: SQVTM and ANQGSEA. Unmatched junction bases numbered 17, after V lost 7 bases and J lost 4 bases. The CDR3 runs 16 residues. CDR3 DNA sequence: TGCAGCGCCAAAGCTGGACAGGGCCCTCTAGGCTATGGCTACACCTTC. Its protein product is CSAKAGQGPLGYGYTF. Filled out from reference TRBV29-1 and TRBJ1-2, the complete variable domain reads SAVISQKPSRDICQRGTSLTIQCQVDSQVTMMFWYRQQPGQSLTLIATANQGSEATYESGFVIDKFPISRPNLTFSTLTVSNMSPEDSSIYLCSAKAGQGPLGYGYTFGSGTRLTVV.

The rearrangement uses TRBV9 and TRBJ1-5, with TRBD1 as a possible D gene (6 bases). CDR1 SGDLS and CDR2 YYNGEE come from the germline V gene. With 0 bases removed from V and 6 bases from J, the gap between germline ends came to 13 bases. CDR3 length: 15 amino acids. The CDR3: CASSVDGGGGQPQHF. As DNA, the CDR3 is TGTGCCAGCAGCGTAGATGGGGGAGGGGGTCAGCCCCAGCATTTT.

V and J are TRBV6-1 and TRBJ2-2; 11 positions match TRBD2. The junction had 3 bases not matched to a gene; V was cut back by 4 bases and J by 2 bases. Germline loops: CDR1 MNHNS, CDR2 SASEGT. This CDR3 has 16 amino acids. The CDR3 region has the DNA TGTGCCAGCAGTGGGGGACTAGCGGTCAACACCGGGGAGCTGTTTTTT. As protein: CASSGGLAVNTGELFF.

The CDR3 reads CASRQSGDPYEQYF. The CDR3 DNA follows: TGTGCCAGTAGACAGAGCGGGGACCCCTACGAGCAGTACTTC. The V call is TRBV19, the J call TRBJ2-7; TRBD2 agrees at 7 bases. With 6 bases clipped from V and 2 bases from J, the junction kept 7 bases outside the gene matches. The CDR3 spans 14 residues. Germline V CDR1 and CDR2: LNHDA, SQIVND (reference sequence).

The chain is built from TRBV10-1 and TRBJ2-7; possibly TRBD2 for D (5 bases). Germline lookup yields CDR1 WNHNN and CDR2 SYGVQD (reference sequence). Trimming took off 11 bases at V and 5 bases at J, with 19 bases between the two ends. CDR3 length: 13 amino acids. DNA for the CDR3: TGCGCCGATAAACAGCGGCCTCCGCACGAGCAGTACTTC. Translated, it gives CADKQRPPHEQYF.

The V and J genes are TRBV7-2 and TRBJ2-1; possibly TRBD2 for D (5 bases). V gave up 6 bases and J gave up 6 bases, with 18 bases separating them. Germline CDR1 SGHTA, CDR2 FQGNSA. The length of the CDR3 is 15 residues. As DNA, the CDR3 is TGTGCCAGCAGTCGCCCGCGAGGGCAAGGCAATGAGCAGTTCTTC. It is translated as CASSRPRGQGNEQFF.

The chain combines TRBV14 with TRBJ2-7; D is uncertain. In germline, CDR1 is SGHDN, CDR2 FVKESK. The CDR3 totals 14 residues. V was pared by 0 bases and J by 0 bases, with 6 bases between. Here the CDR3 reads CASSQETHSYEQYF. The CDR3, as DNA: TGTGCCAGCAGCCAAGAAACACACTCCTACGAGCAGTACTTC.

The rearrangement links TRBV5-1 to TRBJ2-1; weak D call: TRBD1 (6 bases). The CDR3 has 16 amino acids. CDR1 and CDR2 from the germline V gene are SGHRS and YFSETQ. The V end lost 3 bases, the J end lost 3 bases, and 16 bases lay between the germline ends. This chain's CDR3 is CASSSQTGEDYNEQFF. Here the CDR3 DNA reads TGCGCCAGCAGCTCGCAGACAGGAGAGGACTACAATGAGCAGTTCTTC.

The CDR3 here is CAIHTTGELFF. CDR3 coding DNA: TGTGCCATTCACACAACCGGGGAGCTGTTTTTT. The chain is built from TRBV10-3 and TRBJ2-2; no reliable D call. Trimming removed 9 bases from V and 5 bases from J, with 7 bases in between. CDR1 is ENHRY and CDR2 is SYGVKD in the germline V gene. This CDR3 is built from 11 residues.

The chain uses TRBV7-3 and TRBJ2-3; D is uncertain. Per germline, CDR1 SGHTA and CDR2 FQGTGA. The CDR3 is made up of 15 amino acids. The V gene lost 5 bases and the J gene lost 2 bases, with 14 bases spanning the gap. CDR3 in amino acids: CASSPQVLPTDTQYF. DNA of the CDR3: TGTGCCAGCAGCCCCCAGGTACTACCCACAGATACGCAGTATTTT.

This chain links TRBV27 with TRBJ2-5; D unresolved. The CDR3 has 16 amino acids. Germline CDR1 MNHEY, CDR2 SMNVEV (reference sequence). V lost 7 bases and J lost 2, with 20 bases in between. CDR3 protein: CASTNVGYGVQETQYF. CDR3 nucleotides: TGTGCCAGCACCAACGTGGGGTATGGGGTACAAGAGACCCAGTACTTC.

The chain joins TRBV18 to TRBJ2-7, with 11 bases identical to TRBD1. This CDR3 spans 15 amino acids. The J segment lost 6 bases and the V segment lost 4 bases, leaving 8 bases of the junction unmatched. Germline V gene sequence: CDR1 KGHSH, CDR2 LQKENI. The CDR3 protein is CASSLGQGAVVEQYF. The CDR3 DNA sequence: TGTGCCAGCTCACTAGGACAGGGGGCGGTCGTCGAGCAGTACTTC.

The chain couples TRBV7-6 to TRBJ1-5, with D uncertain. The germline gives CDR1 SGHVS, CDR2 FNYEAQ. The V end was cut by 11 bases, the J end by 3 bases, with 23 bases between. The CDR3 covers 16 residues. CDR3 coding DNA: TGTGCCTCTACGTCCTCCAAAGGACGGGACAATCAGCCCCAGCATTTT. It encodes CASTSSKGRDNQPQHF.

This clone was found a few times. The rearrangement uses TRBV30 and TRBJ2-5, with D hard to call. The CDR3 is 13 amino acids. The V gene's germline CDR1 is GTSNPN and CDR2 SVGIG (reference sequence). V shed 5 bases and J shed 1 base, with 11 bases lying between them. The CDR3 reads CAWVPLAQETQYF. Written as DNA, the CDR3 is TGTGCCTGGGTACCCCTGGCCCAAGAGACCCAGTACTTC.

This clone appeared a single time. V and J are TRBV9 and TRBJ2-2, with TRBD2 matching 9 bases. Germline V CDR1 and CDR2: SGDLS, YYNGEE. V trimming: 0 bases; J trimming: 8 bases; junction bases outside the gene matches: 5. This CDR3 has 15 amino acids. The CDR3 sequence: CASSVAHSGRGELFF. The DNA for the CDR3 is TGTGCCAGCAGCGTAGCGCATAGCGGGAGAGGGGAGCTGTTTTTT. Looking up the rest from reference TRBV9 and TRBJ2-2 gives the full variable domain: DSGVTQTPKHLITATGQRVTLRCSPRSGDLSVYWYQQSLDQGLQFLIQYYNGEERAKGNILERFSAQQFPDLHSELNLSSLELGDSALYFCASSVAHSGRGELFFGEGSRLTVL.

The chain carries TRBV28 and TRBJ2-7; the D gene is possibly TRBD2 (5 bases). CDR1 and CDR2 (germline): MDHEN, SYDVKM. This CDR3 contains 12 residues. V was trimmed by 3 bases and J by 4 bases, leaving 7 bases between them. CDR3 sequence: CASSLRAYEQYF. The CDR3 DNA reads as TGTGCCAGCAGTTTGAGGGCATACGAGCAGTACTTC. The whole variable domain, filled in from reference TRBV28 and TRBJ2-7, reads DVKVTQSSRYLVKRTGEKVFLECVQDMDHENMFWYRQDPGLGLRLIYFSYDVKMKEKGDIPEGYSVSREKKERFSLILESASTNQTSMYLCASSLRAYEQYFGPGTRLTVT.

This chain links TRBV11-2 with TRBJ2-7; the D gene could be TRBD1 or TRBD2 (5 bases each). V lost 3 bases to trimming and J lost 2 bases, with 11 bases between them. Germline lookup yields CDR1 SGHAT and CDR2 FQNNGV. The CDR3 totals 14 residues. This CDR3 reads CASSLGEPPYEQYF. CDR3 nucleotide sequence: TGTGCCAGCAGCTTGGGGGAGCCCCCCTACGAGCAGTACTTC. The full variable domain, with the rest looked up from reference TRBV11-2 and TRBJ2-7, is EAGVAQSPRYKIIEKRQSVAFWCNPISGHATLYWYQQILGQGPKLLIQFQNNGVVDDSQLPKDRFSAERLKGVDSTLKIQPAKLEDSAVYLCASSLGEPPYEQYFGPGTRLTVT.

This chain uses TRBV7-8 with TRBJ2-1; 7 positions match TRBD2. CDR1 and CDR2 from the germline V gene are SGHVS and FQNEAQ. Trimming at V came to 2 bases and at J to 8 bases, leaving 6 bases not matched to a gene. This CDR3 has 14 residues. CDR3 amino acids: CASSLLAGADEQFF. Written as DNA, the CDR3 is TGTGCCAGCAGCTTACTGGCGGGAGCCGATGAGCAGTTCTTC.

The chain recombines TRBV5-1 with TRBJ2-7, with D perhaps TRBD2 (5 bases). CDR1 and CDR2 (germline): SGHRS, YFSETQ. V was trimmed by 0 bases and J by 11 bases, leaving 15 bases between them. The CDR3 covers 13 residues. This CDR3 is CASSLDAGSGKYF. The CDR3 bases are TGCGCCAGCAGCTTGGACGCGGGTAGTGGGAAGTACTTC.

The chain joins TRBV28 to TRBJ1-3; D is perhaps TRBD1 (5 bases). Germline CDR1 reads MDHEN; CDR2 reads SYDVKM. The CDR3 is 16 amino acids. V lost 1 base, J lost 3 bases, and 13 bases lay in between. The CDR3 reads CASSLYRGAGGNTIYF. In nucleotides, the CDR3 is TGTGCCAGCAGTTTATATCGGGGCGCAGGTGGAAACACCATATATTTT. Drawing the rest from reference TRBV28 and TRBJ1-3, the complete variable domain is DVKVTQSSRYLVKRTGEKVFLECVQDMDHENMFWYRQDPGLGLRLIYFSYDVKMKEKGDIPEGYSVSREKKERFSLILESASTNQTSMYLCASSLYRGAGGNTIYFGEGSWLTVV.

V gene TRBV18 combines with J gene TRBJ2-3; D is unclear. V lost 2 bases and J lost 5, with 14 bases in between. Germline-derived CDR1 and CDR2 are KGHSH and LQKENI. This CDR3 region has 15 residues. The CDR3 region is CASSPEWIGGDTQYF. Written as DNA, the CDR3 is TGTGCCAGCTCACCAGAGTGGATTGGTGGAGATACGCAGTATTTT. The full variable domain, its missing parts supplied by reference TRBV18 and TRBJ2-3, is NAGVMQNPRHLVRRRGQEARLRCSPMKGHSHVYWYRQLPEEGLKFMVYLQKENIIDESGMPKERFSAEFPKEGPSILRIQQVVRGDSAAYFCASSPEWIGGDTQYFGPGTRLTVL.

The V gene is TRBV19, the J gene TRBJ2-3; D might be TRBD2 (5 bases). V lost 5 bases and J lost 5, with 14 bases in between. Germline loops: CDR1 LNHDA, CDR2 SQIVND (reference sequence). The CDR3 totals 14 residues. In DNA, the CDR3 is TGTGCCAGTAGTCCCCTACTAGGACGAGATACGCAGTATTTT. It translates to CASSPLLGRDTQYF.

The chain's CDR3 is CASSLVRLTNYGYTF. The CDR3 DNA sequence: TGTGCCAGCAGCTTGGTCAGGCTAACTAACTATGGCTACACCTTC. This rearrangement joins TRBV5-6 to TRBJ1-2, with D unresolved. With 0 bases removed from V and 0 bases from J, the gap between germline ends came to 9 bases. Looked up from germline, CDR1 is SGHDT and CDR2 is YYEEEE. There are 15 residues in the CDR3.

The V and J genes are TRBV6-1 and TRBJ1-2, with 10 bases fitting TRBD1. Trimming cost V 8 bases and J 4 bases; bases outside gene matches: 10. CDR1 is MNHNS and CDR2 is SASEGT in the germline V gene. The CDR3 has 15 residues. The CDR3 DNA is TGTGCCAGCGGGACCCCCCGGGACAGGGGCTATGGCTACACCTTC. Translation gives CASGTPRDRGYGYTF.

This chain connects TRBV6-4 to TRBJ2-2; D is unclear. The CDR3 length is 13 residues. V dropped 0 bases and J dropped 7 bases, with 6 bases sitting between them. Germline CDR1 reads MRHNA; CDR2 reads SNTAGT. The CDR3 reads CASSDSSIGELFF. In nucleotides, the CDR3 is TGTGCCAGCAGTGACTCGAGCATCGGGGAGCTGTTTTTT.

J is TRBJ2-7 and V is TRBV29-1; D tentatively fits TRBD1 or TRBD2 (5 bases each). V shed 1 base and J shed 0 bases, with 16 bases lying between them. This CDR3 region has 16 residues. Germline V gene data show CDR1 as SQVTM and CDR2 as ANQGSEA. The CDR3 DNA reads as TGCAGCGTTGAAGGGGTCCGGGACGGATCCTCCTACGAGCAGTACTTC. Protein product: CSVEGVRDGSSYEQYF.

J is TRBJ1-1 and V is TRBV5-1; D not resolved. Germline V gene data show CDR1 as SGHRS and CDR2 as YFSETQ. The CDR3 runs to 14 residues. Trimming shortened V by 4 bases and J by 1 base, and 11 bases separated the two germline ends. The CDR3 region has the DNA TGCGCCAGCAGCAGGGAGTCGGGGAACACTGAAGCTTTCTTT. Translating it yields CASSRESGNTEAFF.

The chain employs TRBV10-2 and TRBJ2-1, with D uncertain. The CDR3 loop spans 14 amino acids. Trimming shortened V by 7 bases and J by 5 bases, and 15 bases separated the two germline ends. Germline V gene data show CDR1 as WSHSY and CDR2 as SAAADI. In DNA form, the CDR3 reads TGCGCCAGCAATTCCGTTCCAGAAAACAATGAGCAGTTCTTC. The encoded protein is CASNSVPENNEQFF.

This rearrangement joins TRBV7-9 to TRBJ2-1; 12 nucleotides align to TRBD2. The CDR3 is made up of 15 amino acids. V trimming: 5 bases; J trimming: 6 bases; junction bases outside the gene matches: 5. CDR1 is SEHNR, CDR2 FQNEAQ, per germline (reference sequence). CDR3: CASSRTSGKVNEQFF. CDR3 nucleotides: TGTGCCAGCAGCCGGACTAGCGGGAAGGTCAATGAGCAGTTCTTC.

The rearrangement uses TRBV10-1 and TRBJ2-3; TRBD2 agrees at 13 bases. V lost 5 bases and J lost 8; bases outside the gene matches: 16. CDR3 length: 18 amino acids. Germline loops: CDR1 WNHNN, CDR2 SYGVQD (reference sequence). CDR3: CASSPDRPGLAGVFTQYF. The DNA of the CDR3 is TGCGCCAGCAGTCCCGACAGGCCTGGACTAGCGGGAGTTTTTACGCAGTATTTT.